This TCR beta chain was identified during a study of blood T cells in healthy people across ages. A note on this clonotype: This sequence may be a read error, since a much larger clone differs from it by one base.

Through a sample-barcoded 5' primer and a J-beta primer mix, a second PCR was run for 7 to 11 cycles. TCRdb fed the 5' RACE reads into MiXCR, producing one record per CDR3 protein. The sample lists around 900,000 distinct CDR3 sequences, 25% to 35% occurring once. Germline CDR1 LNHNV, CDR2 YYDKDF (reference sequence). The V gene lost 3 bases and the J gene lost 11 bases, with 13 bases spanning the gap. The CDR3 contains 12 residues. The V gene is TRBV15, the J gene TRBJ2-5; D not resolved. The TCR comes from an elderly woman in good health. The sequencing input was blood. CDR3 nucleotides: TGTGCCACCAGCAGTACTGGGGATGAGCAGTACTTC. This sequence encodes CATSSTGDEQYF.